What follows describes a single TCR beta chain. Antigen specificity is unknown. The sample originates from a study of cytomegalovirus exposure and HLA in healthy donors. Study information: The same platform as the 650 to 700 first-cohort repertoires was used for the 120 validation repertoires, a later analysis reported.

CDR1 is SGHTA and CDR2 is FQGTGA in the germline V gene. CDR3 length: 13 residues. V shed 0 bases and J shed 4 bases, with 6 bases lying between them. The study, taken as a whole, reports: The study designated around 150 TCR beta chains cytomegalovirus-associated.

This table comes from immunoSEQ multiplex PCR, and its TCRdb copy is limited to in-frame clones, with some not included. This table has about 200,000 clones, more than 65% appearing once. Source material: PBMCs. The sequence came from a woman between 25 and 40 years old in good health and CMV-seropositive. The chain combines TRBV7-3 with TRBJ1-1; the D is unclear. The chain's CDR3 is CASSLTGSTEAFF. As DNA, the CDR3 is TGTGCCAGCAGCTTAACGGGGAGCACTGAAGCTTTCTTT.